This T cell receptor beta chain is from a study of T cell responses to AZD1222 COVID-19 vaccine. Overall study: Second-dose recipients at about 4 or about 12 weeks were treated as one pooled group.

The method was immunoSEQ multiplex PCR; TCRdb's version includes in-frame clones alone and lacks a portion of them. The sample has around 99,000 clones; more than 80% are singletons. General observations from the study: Sampling that yielded the repertoires occurred only after the peak T cell response. Clonal diversity was possibly underestimated, and white British individuals and females predominated among donors.

This CDR3 has 14 amino acids. Trimming took 0 bases from V and 4 from J, leaving 13 bases between them. Germline values: CDR1 GTSNPN, CDR2 SVGIG (reference sequence). There are a few counts of this clone. The antigen remains undetermined. The sample in question was peripheral blood, obtained on day 0 of AZD1222 vaccination. This receptor was obtained from an adult in good health. The chain employs TRBV30 and TRBJ2-7; D remains unclear. CDR3 protein: CAWSVSRTVYEQYF. The DNA of the CDR3 is TGTGCCTGGAGTGTCTCTAGAACGGTATACGAGCAGTACTTC.